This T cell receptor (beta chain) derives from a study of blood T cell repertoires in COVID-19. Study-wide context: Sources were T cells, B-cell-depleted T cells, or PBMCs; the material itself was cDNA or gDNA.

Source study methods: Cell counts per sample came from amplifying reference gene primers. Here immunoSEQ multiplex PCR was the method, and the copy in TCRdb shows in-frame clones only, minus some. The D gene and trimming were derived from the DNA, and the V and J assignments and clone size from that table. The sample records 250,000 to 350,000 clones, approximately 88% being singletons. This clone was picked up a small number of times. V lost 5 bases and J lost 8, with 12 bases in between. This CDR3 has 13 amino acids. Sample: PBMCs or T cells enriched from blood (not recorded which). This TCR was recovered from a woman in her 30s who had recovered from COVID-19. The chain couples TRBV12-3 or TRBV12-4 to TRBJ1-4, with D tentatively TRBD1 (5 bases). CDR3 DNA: TGTGCCAGCAGTGGGGCCACCCCCGAAAAACTGTTTTTT. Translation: CASSGATPEKLFF.